The 10 T cell receptor beta chains below were found in one sample sequenced in a study of control samples from healthy donors and cancer patients. The repertoire was sequenced with immunoSEQ multiplex PCR; TCRdb's copy has only in-frame clones and lacks some. Of about 77,000 clones in the sample, around 92% were seen once. The specimen sequenced was blood. These receptors all come from an older woman in good health.

This chain links TRBV24-1 with TRBJ2-1; 11 bases map to TRBD2. This CDR3 has 17 amino acids. Germline values: CDR1 KGHDR, CDR2 SFDVKD. The V gene end was trimmed by 4 bases and the J gene end by 1 base; junction bases not matched to a gene: 5. The CDR3 sequence: CATSELAGVSSYNEQFF. The CDR3, as DNA: TGTGCCACCAGTGAACTAGCGGGAGTAAGTTCCTACAATGAGCAGTTCTTC.

This chain connects TRBV29-1 to TRBJ2-3; D tentatively fits TRBD1 or TRBD2 (5 bases each). Germline lookup yields CDR1 SQVTM and CDR2 ANQGSEA. This CDR3 has 14 amino acids. V was trimmed by 5 bases and J by 1 base, leaving 13 bases between them. The CDR3 reads CSVSEGYGTDTQYF. The CDR3 DNA reads as TGCAGCGTTAGCGAGGGGTACGGCACAGATACGCAGTATTTT.

The V call is TRBV12-3 or TRBV12-4, the J call TRBJ1-1; D call uncertain. The CDR3 has 12 residues. V was cut by 2 bases and J by 8 bases, with 9 bases left in between. CDR3 in DNA: TGTGCCAGCAGTTTATATCGAAAAGAAGCTTTCTTT. This sequence encodes CASSLYRKEAFF.

This chain links TRBV18 with TRBJ1-5, with D perhaps TRBD1 (5 bases). With 3 bases removed from V and 7 bases from J, the gap between germline ends came to 10 bases. Germline V gene data show CDR1 as KGHSH and CDR2 as LQKENI. The CDR3 sequence is 13 residues long. In nucleotides, the CDR3 is TGTGCCAGCTCACCCGGGAAGGGGCAGCCCCAGCATTTT. Translated, it gives CASSPGKGQPQHF.

The chain recombines TRBV5-1 with TRBJ1-6; 7 bases match TRBD1. The CDR3 runs to 15 residues. V was clipped by 8 bases and J by 6 bases; unmatched bases: 11. Germline CDR1 reads SGHRS; CDR2 reads YFSETQ. CDR3 in amino acids: CASRRTTGSNSPLHF. The CDR3 DNA is TGCGCCAGTAGACGAACGACAGGGTCTAATTCACCCCTCCACTTT.

The count of this clone is one. This sequence joins TRBV27 and TRBJ2-5; 7 positions match TRBD1. Germline trimming cut 4 bases from V and 4 bases from J; bases unmatched to any gene: 9. The CDR3 sequence is 15 residues long. Germline CDR1 MNHEY, CDR2 SMNVEV (reference sequence). CDR3 sequence: CASSSTGVGGETQYF. Here the CDR3 DNA reads TGTGCCAGCAGTTCAACAGGGGTGGGTGGAGAGACCCAGTACTTC.

The genes are TRBV27 and TRBJ2-3; 7 nucleotides agree with TRBD1. CDR1 is MNHEY and CDR2 is SMNVEV in the germline V gene (reference sequence). CDR3 length equals 16 residues. J was trimmed by 3 bases and V by 6 bases; bases with no gene match: 12. CDR3 region: CASRRTTRGLTDTQYF. The CDR3 nucleotides read TGTGCCAGCAGACGAACTACAAGGGGGCTGACAGATACGCAGTATTTT.

This clone was seen only once. J is TRBJ2-3 and V is TRBV7-6; no definite D call. Germline-derived CDR1 and CDR2 are SGHVS and FNYEAQ. This CDR3 region has 16 residues. Trimming took off 5 bases at V and 6 bases at J, with 21 bases between the two ends. The CDR3 coding sequence is TGTGCCAGCAGCCCCCACCAGCCCTCCTCGGTGGATACGCAGTATTTT. It codes for CASSPHQPSSVDTQYF. Full variable domain (missing parts from reference TRBV7-6 and TRBJ2-3): GAGVSQSPRYKVTKRGQDVALRCDPISGHVSLYWYRQALGQGPEFLTYFNYEAQQDKSGLPNDRFSAERPEGSISTLTIQRTEQRDSAMYRCASSPHQPSSVDTQYFGPGTRLTVL.

This clone was observed a few times. V is TRBV6-1 and J is TRBJ1-6, with 8 bases aligning to TRBD1. CDR1 and CDR2 (germline): MNHNS, SASEGT. This CDR3 is 16 amino acids long. V lost 3 bases to trimming and J lost 10 bases; unmatched junction nucleotides: 11. The DNA for the CDR3 is TGTGCCAGCAGTGACCTGAGACAGGGGCCGCGGTCACCCCTCCACTTT. It encodes CASSDLRQGPRSPLHF.

This clone was detected once. This sequence joins TRBV19 and TRBJ2-3; D is uncertain. Trimming shortened V by 2 bases and J by 0 bases, and 6 bases separated the two germline ends. The V gene's germline CDR1 is LNHDA and CDR2 SQIVND (reference sequence). CDR3 length: 14 amino acids. Written as DNA, the CDR3 is TGTGCCAGTAGTATAACCCCTAGCACAGATACGCAGTATTTT. Its protein product is CASSITPSTDTQYF. The variable domain in full, with the rest retrieved from reference TRBV19 and TRBJ2-3, is DGGITQSPKYLFRKEGQNVTLSCEQNLNHDAMYWYRQDPGQGLRLIYYSQIVNDFQKGDIAEGYSVSREKKESFPLTVTSAQKNPTAFYLCASSITPSTDTQYFGPGTRLTVL.